This TCR beta chain was sequenced for a study of blood T cells in healthy people across ages. Study-wide results and caveats: Per million T cells, TCR beta diversity dropped about linearly as age rose. A strong correlation was found between TCR beta diversity and the percentage of naive T cells.

Using a J-beta primer mix together with a sample-barcoded 5' primer, a second PCR was run for about 6 to 12 cycles. TCRdb used MiXCR to reprocess the 5' RACE reads, holding one entry per CDR3 protein. The sample contains 710,000 or so distinct CDR3 sequences, approximately 29% of which appear only once. This CDR3 has 12 residues. Per germline, CDR1 MGHDK and CDR2 SYGVNS. V lost 8 bases to trimming and J lost 6 bases, with 13 bases between them. As concerns this clonotype: The target antigen is unknown.

Material for sequencing was blood. The source of this sequence is a woman over 75 in good health. This sequence joins TRBV25-1 and TRBJ1-2; possible D gene TRBD1, 6 bases. The CDR3 nucleotides are TGTGCCAGCGGCGGCAGGGGACATGGCTACACCTTC. It codes for CASGGRGHGYTF.